Listed below are T cell receptor beta chains from one sample, sequenced in a study of T cell responses to AZD1222 COVID-19 vaccine. Method: immunoSEQ multiplex PCR; TCRdb's copy keeps in-frame clones and lacks some. The table includes roughly 110,000 clones, about 91% detected once. Sequenced material: peripheral blood, taken 28 days after the second AZD1222 dose. The origin of the receptors is an adult who received the AZD1222 COVID-19 vaccine. Each CDR3 is given with its conserved first and last residue. Each record gives: V gene, J gene, D gene, clone size, CDR3 protein, CDR3 DNA. D genes are given only for firm matches. Where a row states a size, it is once, few, many or the class of an expanded clone; other rows omit it.

V: TRBV5-4
J: TRBJ1-4
D: -
size: -
CDR3: CASSLGSGTNEKLFF
DNA: TGTGCCAGCAGCTTGGGATCGGGGACTAATGAAAAACTGTTTTTT

V: TRBV18
J: TRBJ1-4
D: -
size: -
CDR3: CASSPPTGAYEKLFF
DNA: TGTGCCAGCTCACCACCGACAGGAGCCTATGAAAAACTGTTTTTT

V: TRBV19
J: TRBJ1-2
D: -
size: -
CDR3: CASGENYGYTF
DNA: TGTGCCAGTGGGGAAAACTATGGCTACACCTTC

V: TRBV6-5
J: TRBJ2-7
D: TRBD2
size: -
CDR3: CASSYSITSGAYEQYF
DNA: TGTGCCAGCAGTTACTCGATCACTAGCGGGGCCTACGAGCAGTACTTC

V: TRBV3-1/TRBV3-2
J: TRBJ2-4
D: TRBD2
size: -
CDR3: CASSHRTSGGTLAKNIQYF
DNA: TGTGCCAGCAGCCATCGGACTAGCGGGGGGACGCTAGCCAAAAACATTCAGTACTTC

V: TRBV4-3
J: TRBJ1-3
D: -
size: -
CDR3: CASSQDLSGFLDRGNTIYF
DNA: TGCGCCAGCAGCCAAGATCTTTCAGGGTTTCTTGATCGCGGAAACACCATATATTTT

V: TRBV19
J: TRBJ1-5
D: -
size: few
CDR3: CASSIPGFPDQPQHF
DNA: TGTGCCAGTAGTATCCCAGGGTTCCCCGATCAGCCCCAGCATTTT

V: TRBV7-2
J: TRBJ2-7
D: -
size: -
CDR3: CASSLVEGIEQYF
DNA: TGTGCCAGCAGCTTAGTTGAGGGGATCGAGCAGTACTTC

V: TRBV7-2
J: TRBJ2-2
D: TRBD1
size: -
CDR3: CASSLPGQSSYTGELFF
DNA: TGTGCCAGCAGCTTACCGGGACAGTCCTCTTACACCGGGGAGCTGTTTTTT

V: TRBV6-5
J: TRBJ2-1
D: -
size: -
CDR3: CASRDQYNEQFF
DNA: TGTGCCAGCAGGGACCAGTACAATGAGCAGTTCTTC

V: TRBV7-2
J: TRBJ2-3
D: TRBD2
size: -
CDR3: CASSLIGGGGAPDTQYF
DNA: TGTGCCAGCAGCTTAATCGGGGGCGGGGGGGCCCCAGATACGCAGTATTTT

V: TRBV23-1
J: TRBJ1-5
D: -
size: -
CDR3: CASSLIPIYQPQHF
DNA: TGCGCCAGCAGTCTTATCCCCATCTATCAGCCCCAGCATTTT